This note documents a single T cell receptor beta chain sequence. The sample belongs to a study of T cell responses to AZD1222 COVID-19 vaccine. Clones were sequenced by immunoSEQ multiplex PCR, and TCRdb holds only the in-frame ones, with some missing. The top ten hold 1.5% to 2% of the sample, which has about 140,000 clones, 90% seen once. The receptor was isolated from an adult in good health. Sequencing used peripheral blood, obtained on day 0 of AZD1222 vaccination.

In DNA, the CDR3 is TGTGCCAGCAGGGACAAAGGTTTCTATTCACCCCTCCACTTT. It translates to CASRDKGFYSPLHF. The chain links TRBV27 to TRBJ1-6, with D perhaps matching TRBD1 (5 bases). This CDR3 contains 14 residues. The germline gives CDR1 MNHEY, CDR2 SMNVEV (reference sequence). Trimming pared 6 bases from V and 8 bases from J, leaving 14 bases between.